This T cell receptor beta chain originates from a study of blood T cell repertoires in COVID-19. The germline V gene has CDR1 MGHRA and CDR2 YSYEKL. CDR3 length: 15 amino acids. Trimming pared 0 bases from V and 7 bases from J, leaving 12 bases between. The protocol was immunoSEQ multiplex PCR, while the TCRdb copy is restricted to in-frame clones and leaves out a portion. Among 150,000 to 200,000 clones listed, roughly 77% were seen once. Sequenced material: peripheral blood. The source of this sequence is an elderly woman with COVID-19, enrolled during active disease. V usage is TRBV4-1 and J usage is TRBJ1-4; no clear D. DNA for the CDR3: TGCGCCAGCAGCCAAGATCTCCAGGTCTTTGAAAAACTGTTTTTT. Translating gives CASSQDLQVFEKLFF.